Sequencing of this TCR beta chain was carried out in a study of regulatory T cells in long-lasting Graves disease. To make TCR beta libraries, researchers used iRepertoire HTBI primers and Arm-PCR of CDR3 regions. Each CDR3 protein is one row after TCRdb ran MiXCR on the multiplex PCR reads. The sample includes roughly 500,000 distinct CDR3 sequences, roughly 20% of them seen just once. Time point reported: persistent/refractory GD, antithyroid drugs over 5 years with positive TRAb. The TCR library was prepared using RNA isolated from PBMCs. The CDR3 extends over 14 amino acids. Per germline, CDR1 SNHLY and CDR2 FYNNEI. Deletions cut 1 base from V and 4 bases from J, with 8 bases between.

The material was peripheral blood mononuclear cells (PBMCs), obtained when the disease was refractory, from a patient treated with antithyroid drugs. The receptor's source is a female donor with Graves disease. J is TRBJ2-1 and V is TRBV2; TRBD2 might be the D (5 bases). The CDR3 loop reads CASSEDTRYNEQFF. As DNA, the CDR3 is TGTGCCAGCAGTGAAGATACTAGATACAATGAGCAGTTCTTC. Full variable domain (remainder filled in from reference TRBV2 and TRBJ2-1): EPEVTQTPSHQVTQMGQEVILRCVPISNHLYFYWYRQILGQKVEFLVSFYNNEISEKSEIFDDQFSVERPDGSNFTLKIRSTKLEDSAMYFCASSEDTRYNEQFFGPGTRLTVL.